Each of the 28 T cell receptor beta chains below was sequenced from the same sample in a study of cytomegalovirus exposure and HLA in healthy donors. With 60 Vbeta and 13 Jbeta primers, the PCR was carried out. Libraries were prepared by immunoSEQ multiplex PCR; TCRdb keeps only in-frame clonotypes and omits some of them. This sample has approximately 190,000 clones, with around three quarters found just once. Sequences were obtained from PBMCs. The receptors were sampled from a woman in her 30s in good health and CMV-seropositive.

The V and J genes are TRBV7-2 and TRBJ1-5; TRBD1 might be the D (5 bases). Germline CDR1 is SGHTA and CDR2 is FQGNSA. V shed 1 base and J shed 0 bases, with 10 bases lying between them. This CDR3 spans 16 amino acids. CDR3 DNA sequence: TGTGCCAGCAGCTTAGGGGGGGTGTATAGCAATCAGCCCCAGCATTTT. It encodes CASSLGGVYSNQPQHF.

The chain joins TRBV7-3 to TRBJ1-6; 7 bases agree with TRBD1. The CDR3 totals 16 residues. The V gene end was trimmed by 5 bases and the J gene end by 7 bases; junction bases not matched to a gene: 11. Germline-derived CDR1 and CDR2 are SGHTA and FQGTGA. The CDR3 DNA reads TGTGCCAGCAGCCAGGGCCGACAGGGTAGCAATTCACCCCTCCACTTT. Translated, it gives CASSQGRQGSNSPLHF.

The chain is built from TRBV5-1 and TRBJ2-3; D possibly corresponds to TRBD2 (6 bases). This CDR3 region has 15 residues. The V end was cut by 0 bases, the J end by 7 bases, with 15 bases between. Germline-derived CDR1 and CDR2 are SGHRS and YFSETQ. CDR3 sequence reads: CASSLEGTGMNTQYF. The CDR3 nucleotides are TGCGCCAGCAGCTTGGAAGGGACTGGTATGAATACGCAGTATTTT.

J is TRBJ1-1 and V is TRBV7-6; TRBD1 matches 8 bases. CDR3 length: 16 amino acids. The V gene's germline CDR1 is SGHVS and CDR2 FNYEAQ. Unmatched junction bases numbered 5, after V lost 1 base and J lost 1 base. CDR3 DNA sequence: TGTGCCAGCAGCTTAGTGGCAGGGGGCTCGAACACTGAAGCTTTCTTT. Encoded protein: CASSLVAGGSNTEAFF.

The CDR3 DNA sequence: TGTGCCAGCAGTTTACAAGGGGGCAAAACACCCCTCCACTTT. As protein: CASSLQGGKTPLHF. This sequence joins TRBV28 and TRBJ1-6, with 7 bases aligning to TRBD1. V shed 2 bases, J shed 11 bases, and the junction held 6 bases outside the gene matches. Germline CDR1 reads MDHEN; CDR2 reads SYDVKM. The CDR3 extends over 14 amino acids. The variable domain in full, with the rest retrieved from reference TRBV28 and TRBJ1-6, is DVKVTQSSRYLVKRTGEKVFLECVQDMDHENMFWYRQDPGLGLRLIYFSYDVKMKEKGDIPEGYSVSREKKERFSLILESASTNQTSMYLCASSLQGGKTPLHFGNGTRLTVT.

The chain has TRBV6-1 and TRBJ2-5, with TRBD2 identical over 7 bases. The CDR3 contains 13 residues. The V segment lost 6 bases and the J segment 1 base; nucleotides outside the gene matches: 2. The germline gives CDR1 MNHNS, CDR2 SASEGT. CDR3 bases: TGTGCCAGCAGCCAGCGGGGCCAAGAGACCCAGTACTTC. Protein: CASSQRGQETQYF.

This clone has more than one count but fewer than ten. V is TRBV6-1 and J is TRBJ1-6, with a tentative D call TRBD1 (6 bases). V lost 2 bases to trimming and J lost 5 bases, with 10 bases between them. There are 15 residues in the CDR3. Germline-derived CDR1 and CDR2 are MNHNS and SASEGT. The CDR3 region is CASSESAGDNSPLHF. The DNA of the CDR3 is TGTGCCAGCAGTGAATCGGCAGGGGATAATTCACCCCTCCACTTT.

The V call is TRBV28, the J call TRBJ2-7; weak D call: TRBD2 (6 bases). The germline V gene has CDR1 MDHEN and CDR2 SYDVKM. The CDR3 extends over 14 amino acids. V was cut by 10 bases and J by 0 bases, with 16 bases left in between. CDR3 residues: CATQGAGSSYEQYF. CDR3 sequence (DNA): TGTGCCACCCAGGGAGCGGGTAGCTCCTACGAGCAGTACTTC.

J is TRBJ2-5 and V is TRBV5-6; tentative D call: TRBD2 (5 bases). Trimming took 6 bases from V and 0 from J, leaving 12 bases between them. The V gene's germline CDR1 is SGHDT and CDR2 YYEEEE. The CDR3 length is 14 residues. This CDR3 is CASKLWGDQETQYF. Here the CDR3 DNA reads TGTGCCAGCAAACTATGGGGAGACCAAGAGACCCAGTACTTC.

On this clone itself: The junction and the germline gene differ at one end; a read error may be behind it. This chain connects TRBV7-9 to TRBJ2-3; a weak D match, TRBD1 (6 bases). CDR1 and CDR2 from the germline V gene are SEHNR and FQNEAQ (reference sequence). The CDR3 contains 16 residues. The CDR3 region is CSSSLDSTGRTDTQYF. The CDR3 DNA reads TGTTCCAGCAGCTTGGACAGCACCGGGCGCACAGATACGCAGTATTTT.

The gene calls are TRBV5-4 and TRBJ2-3, with 9 nucleotides matching TRBD2. Looked up from germline, CDR1 is SGHNT and CDR2 is YYREEE (reference sequence). This CDR3 contains 15 residues. With 4 bases clipped from V and 5 bases from J, the junction kept 8 bases outside the gene matches. The chain's CDR3 is CASSRREGLGDTQYF. In nucleotides, the CDR3 is TGTGCCAGCAGCCGGCGGGAGGGCCTAGGAGATACGCAGTATTTT.

V and J are TRBV28 and TRBJ2-2, with 7 positions matching TRBD2. The CDR3 sequence is 18 residues long. Germline trimming cut 10 bases from V and 0 bases from J; bases unmatched to any gene: 17. Germline CDR1 MDHEN, CDR2 SYDVKM. The CDR3 region is CAKKHREERAANTGELFF. Here the CDR3 DNA reads TGTGCCAAGAAACACCGGGAGGAGCGGGCGGCGAACACCGGGGAGCTGTTTTTT.

The rearrangement uses TRBV6-1 and TRBJ1-6; 8 bases are shared with TRBD1. With 2 bases clipped from V and 14 bases from J, the junction kept 14 bases outside the gene matches. The CDR3 is made up of 16 amino acids. Germline V CDR1 and CDR2: MNHNS, SASEGT. In nucleotides, the CDR3 is TGTGCCAGCAGTGAACGCATGCCTGGACAGGGCCTCTCCCTCCACTTT. Encoded protein: CASSERMPGQGLSLHF.

V gene TRBV11-3 combines with J gene TRBJ2-7; TRBD2 might be the D (5 bases). This CDR3 comprises 12 residues. Trimming left V 4 bases short and J 6 bases short, with 10 bases between. Germline CDR1 is SGHNT and CDR2 is YENEEA. The CDR3 reads CASSWESSEQYF. The DNA of the CDR3 is TGTGCCAGCAGCTGGGAGTCTAGCGAGCAGTACTTC.

The chain combines TRBV5-1 with TRBJ2-5; D gene uncertain. The J call may not be correct, given that the DNA end is closer to TRBJ2-7. The CDR3 covers 11 residues. Germline loops: CDR1 SGHRS, CDR2 YFSETQ. The CDR3 sequence is CASSLSGEQYF. Written as DNA, the CDR3 is TGCGCCAGCAGCTTGTCAGGCGAGCAGTACTTC.

The chain employs TRBV29-1 and TRBJ1-2, with TRBD1 as a possible D gene (6 bases). Trimming stripped 5 bases from V and 8 bases from J, with 21 bases between. The CDR3 loop spans 14 amino acids. Looked up from germline, CDR1 is SQVTM and CDR2 is ANQGSEA. CDR3 amino acids: CSVPKGNRVRGYTF. CDR3 DNA: TGCAGCGTTCCTAAGGGGAACAGGGTCCGGGGCTACACCTTC.

V and J are TRBV27 and TRBJ1-5, with D unresolved. Trimming removed 5 bases from V and 9 bases from J, with 14 bases in between. This CDR3 spans 13 amino acids. Germline assignment: CDR1 MNHEY and CDR2 SMNVEV (reference sequence). CDR3 sequence: CASSPTYTGPQHF. CDR3 in DNA: TGTGCCAGCAGTCCCACCTATACTGGGCCCCAGCATTTT.

The chain combines TRBV27 with TRBJ2-1, with a tentative D call TRBD2 (5 bases). This CDR3 spans 14 amino acids. CDR1 and CDR2 from the germline V gene are MNHEY and SMNVEV (reference sequence). The ends were cut back, 5 bases at V and 6 bases at J, with 14 bases in the middle. CDR3 loop: CASSQGTRGNEQFF. The CDR3 DNA reads as TGTGCCAGCAGTCAAGGAACCCGGGGCAATGAGCAGTTCTTC.

This clone was seen many times. The chain employs TRBV7-2 and TRBJ1-6; TRBD1 matches at 7 bases. This CDR3 is built from 13 residues. Germline values: CDR1 SGHTA, CDR2 FQGNSA. J gave up 9 bases and V 5 bases, and 4 bases lay outside the gene matches. The CDR3 protein is CASSPRTGSPLHF. CDR3 bases: TGTGCCAGCAGCCCGAGGACAGGTTCACCCCTCCACTTT.

The rearrangement uses TRBV11-2 and TRBJ2-2; D is possibly TRBD1 (5 bases). Germline CDR1 and CDR2: SGHAT and FQNNGV. V lost 1 base, J lost 3 bases, and 9 bases lay in between. The CDR3 has 15 residues. The DNA for the CDR3 is TGTGCCAGCAGCTTAGGACAGCTCTACACCGGGGAGCTGTTTTTT. It encodes CASSLGQLYTGELFF.

V gene TRBV28 combines with J gene TRBJ1-2; D is uncertain. Trimming stripped 6 bases from V and 8 bases from J, with 7 bases between. Looked up from germline, CDR1 is MDHEN and CDR2 is SYDVKM. The CDR3 consists of 10 residues. CDR3 bases: TGTGCCAGCAGGTCCCAGGGCTACACCTTC. Translating it yields CASRSQGYTF.

The rearrangement uses TRBV6-1 and TRBJ1-2; D unclear. CDR3 length equals 15 residues. In germline, CDR1 is MNHNS, CDR2 SASEGT. The V and J ends lost 2 bases and 4 bases respectively, with 14 bases between them. This CDR3 is CASSESRGSGYGYTF. As DNA, the CDR3 is TGTGCCAGCAGTGAATCCAGAGGGTCTGGCTATGGCTACACCTTC.

This clone has just one count. Relative to the germline gene, one junction end is altered; a read error may explain this. The chain employs TRBV11-1 and TRBJ2-3; 8 bases are a match to TRBD2. This CDR3 is built from 17 residues. From germline, CDR1 is SGHAT and CDR2 FQDESV (reference sequence). The CDR3 sequence is CASSFPQQRELTNTQYF. The CDR3, as DNA: TGTGCCAGCAGCTTCCCCCAACAGCGGGAGCTCACAAATACGCAGTATTTT.

V and J are TRBV7-2 and TRBJ1-5; no reliable D call. There are 14 residues in the CDR3. The V gene's germline CDR1 is SGHTA and CDR2 FQGNSA. V lost 3 bases to trimming and J lost 2 bases, with 8 bases between them. The CDR3 bases are TGTGCCAGCAGCTTGGCCCTAGGCAATCAGCCCCAGCATTTT. Residues: CASSLALGNQPQHF.

This clone has more than one count but fewer than ten. The CDR3 reads CASSTRQGATTEAFF. The CDR3, as DNA: TGCGCCAGCAGCACCCGACAGGGAGCGACCACTGAAGCTTTCTTT. The chain recombines TRBV5-1 with TRBJ1-1; 7 bases fit TRBD1. The V segment lost 4 bases and the J segment 4 bases; nucleotides outside the gene matches: 10. This CDR3 comprises 15 residues. CDR1 and CDR2 from the germline V gene are SGHRS and YFSETQ.

On this clone: At one end the junction does not follow the germline gene, possibly because of a read error. CDR3 in amino acids: CASEREGLVYGQYF. The CDR3 region has the DNA TGTGCCAGCGAGCGGGAGGGCCTGGTATACGGGCAGTACTTC. The V and J genes are TRBV2 and TRBJ2-7; 10 bases match TRBD2. The CDR3 consists of 14 residues. Germline V CDR1 and CDR2: SNHLY, FYNNEI.

The CDR3 is CASSPTGPRQGRDTEAFF. The CDR3 DNA reads TGTGCCAGCAGCCCCACCGGGCCTCGGCAGGGCCGGGACACTGAAGCTTTCTTT. V and J are TRBV4-2 and TRBJ1-1; D may be TRBD1 (5 bases). The CDR3 contains 18 residues. CDR1 is LGHNA, CDR2 YNFKEQ, per germline. The germline V and J ends were trimmed by 4 bases and 3 bases, with 24 bases remaining between them.

The J gene is TRBJ2-1, the V gene TRBV30; the match to TRBD2 covers 11 bases. J was trimmed by 10 bases and V by 3 bases; bases with no gene match: 14. Germline CDR1 GTSNPN, CDR2 SVGIG (reference sequence). The CDR3 consists of 16 residues. This chain's CDR3 is CAWRDGLAGRLREQFF. In nucleotides, the CDR3 is TGTGCCTGGAGGGACGGACTAGCGGGCCGGCTAAGGGAGCAGTTCTTC.